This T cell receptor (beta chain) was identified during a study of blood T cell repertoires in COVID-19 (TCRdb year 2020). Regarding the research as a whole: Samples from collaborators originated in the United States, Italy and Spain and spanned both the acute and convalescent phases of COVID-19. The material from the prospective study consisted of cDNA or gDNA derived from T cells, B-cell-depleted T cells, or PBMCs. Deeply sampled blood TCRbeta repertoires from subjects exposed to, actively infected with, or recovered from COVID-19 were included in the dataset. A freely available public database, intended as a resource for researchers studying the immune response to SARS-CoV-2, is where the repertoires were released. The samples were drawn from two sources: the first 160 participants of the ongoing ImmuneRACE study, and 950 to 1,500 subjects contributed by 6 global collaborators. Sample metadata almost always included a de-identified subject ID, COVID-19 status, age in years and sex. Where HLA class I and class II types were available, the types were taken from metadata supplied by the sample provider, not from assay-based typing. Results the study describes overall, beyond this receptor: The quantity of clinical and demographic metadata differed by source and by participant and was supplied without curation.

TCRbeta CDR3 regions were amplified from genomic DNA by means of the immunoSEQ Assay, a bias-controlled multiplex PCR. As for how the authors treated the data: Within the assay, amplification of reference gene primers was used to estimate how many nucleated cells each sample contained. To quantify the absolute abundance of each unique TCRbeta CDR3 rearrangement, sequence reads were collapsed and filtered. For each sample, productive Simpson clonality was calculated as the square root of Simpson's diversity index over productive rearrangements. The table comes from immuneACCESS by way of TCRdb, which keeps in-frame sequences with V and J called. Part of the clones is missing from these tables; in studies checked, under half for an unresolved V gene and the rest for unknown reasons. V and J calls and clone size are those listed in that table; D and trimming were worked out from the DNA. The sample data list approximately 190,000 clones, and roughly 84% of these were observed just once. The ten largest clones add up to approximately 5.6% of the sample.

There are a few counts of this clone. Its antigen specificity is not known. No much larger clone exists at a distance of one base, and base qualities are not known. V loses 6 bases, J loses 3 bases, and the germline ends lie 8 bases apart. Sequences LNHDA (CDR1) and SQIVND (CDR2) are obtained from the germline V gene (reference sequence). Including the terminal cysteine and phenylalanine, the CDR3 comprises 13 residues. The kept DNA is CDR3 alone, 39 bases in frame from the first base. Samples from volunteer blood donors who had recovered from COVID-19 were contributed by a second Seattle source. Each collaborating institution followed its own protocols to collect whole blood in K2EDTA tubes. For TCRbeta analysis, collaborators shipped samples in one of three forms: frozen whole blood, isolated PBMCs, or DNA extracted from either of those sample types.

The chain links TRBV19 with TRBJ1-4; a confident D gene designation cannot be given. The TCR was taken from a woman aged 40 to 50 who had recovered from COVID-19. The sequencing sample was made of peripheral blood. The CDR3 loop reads CASSPGSNEKLFF. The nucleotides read TGTGCCAGTAGCCCCGGGTCTAATGAAAAACTGTTTTTT.